This TCR beta chain was recovered during a study of T-cell memory formation after mild COVID-19. The overall study: The TCR clusters were mostly specific to one donor.

Trimming cost V 3 bases and J 5 bases, with 11 bases left between them. Germline V gene sequence: CDR1 MDHEN, CDR2 SYDVKM. This CDR3 contains 14 residues. TCRdb called the 5' RACE reads again in MiXCR, with one record for every CDR3 protein. The sample has over 350,000 distinct CDR3 sequences, about 17% seen once. This clonotype was seen a few times. Material for sequencing was PBMCs or a T cell subset sorted from them (not recorded which). The origin of this receptor is a man younger than 30 who had mild COVID-19 (a few samples of this study predate the infection). Cell type and time point are not known. The chain employs TRBV28 and TRBJ1-5; D uncertain. In nucleotides, the CDR3 is TGTGCCAGCAGTTTTGTGTACTCCCATCAGCCCCAGCATTTT. It yields the protein CASSFVYSHQPQHF.